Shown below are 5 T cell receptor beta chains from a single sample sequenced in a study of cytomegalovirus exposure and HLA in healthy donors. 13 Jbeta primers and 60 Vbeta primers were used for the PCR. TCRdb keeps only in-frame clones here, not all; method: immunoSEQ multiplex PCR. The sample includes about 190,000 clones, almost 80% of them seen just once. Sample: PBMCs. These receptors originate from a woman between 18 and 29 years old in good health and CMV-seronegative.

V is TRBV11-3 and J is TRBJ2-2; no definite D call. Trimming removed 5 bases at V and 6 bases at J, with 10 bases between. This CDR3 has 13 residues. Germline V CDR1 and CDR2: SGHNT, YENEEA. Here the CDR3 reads CASSPRNSGELFF. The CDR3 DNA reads TGTGCCAGCAGCCCACGTAACTCCGGGGAGCTGTTTTTT.

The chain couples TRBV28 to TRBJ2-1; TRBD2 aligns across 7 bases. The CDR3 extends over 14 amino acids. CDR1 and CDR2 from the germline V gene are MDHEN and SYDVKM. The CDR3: CAGKRGDRGNEQFF. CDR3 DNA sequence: TGTGCAGGCAAACGGGGGGATCGGGGCAATGAGCAGTTCTTC.

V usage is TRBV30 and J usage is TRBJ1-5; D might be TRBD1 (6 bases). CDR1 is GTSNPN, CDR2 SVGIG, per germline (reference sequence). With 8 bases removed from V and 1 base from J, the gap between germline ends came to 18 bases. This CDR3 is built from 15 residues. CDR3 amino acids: CAPPQGRRSNQPQHF. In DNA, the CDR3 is TGTGCCCCTCCCCAGGGGCGGAGAAGCAATCAGCCCCAGCATTTT.

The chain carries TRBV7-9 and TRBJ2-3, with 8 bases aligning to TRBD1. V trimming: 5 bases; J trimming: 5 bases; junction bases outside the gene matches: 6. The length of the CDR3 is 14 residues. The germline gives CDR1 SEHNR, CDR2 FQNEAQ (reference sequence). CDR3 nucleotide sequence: TGTGCCAGCAGCGGACAGGGCTTGGTAGATACGCAGTATTTT. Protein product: CASSGQGLVDTQYF.

The CDR3 nucleotides read TGTGCCAGCAGCCAAGGGGGGACAGGGGCGAATGAAGCTTTCTTT. The encoded protein is CASSQGGTGANEAFF. The V and J genes are TRBV5-4 and TRBJ1-1; 10 bases fit TRBD1. The CDR3 has 15 residues. V shed 4 bases, J shed 7 bases, and the junction held 10 bases outside the gene matches. Germline V CDR1 and CDR2: SGHNT, YYREEE (reference sequence).